This T cell receptor beta chain was obtained from a study of graft-versus-host responses after intestinal transplantation. Study information: Tacrolimus and steroids were given for around 3 years to all recipients after anti-thymocyte globulin induction. Whole-study results and caveats: Recipient marrow held GvH clones, some first seen in ileum or blood.

About this clone: The antigen remains unidentified. The identical CDR3 is also encoded by other nucleotide sequences in the sample.

Using immunoSEQ multiplex PCR, the repertoire was profiled, and TCRdb retains in-frame clones only, with some absent. This table holds 20,000 to 25,000 clones, approximately 94% found once. This CDR3 spans 14 amino acids. Deletions cut 5 bases from V and 4 bases from J, with 12 bases between. Germline V gene data show CDR1 as MNHEY and CDR2 as SVGAGI. This chain links TRBV6-5 with TRBJ1-5, with D possibly TRBD1 on 5 matching bases. The specimen was PBMCs, collected 156 days after intestinal transplant. The TCR sequence derives from a human patient who received an intestinal transplant, so some T cells may come from the graft donor. CDR3 nucleotides: TGTGCCAGCAGTCGGGGGGGGAAGAATCAGCCCCAGCATTTT. It translates to CASSRGGKNQPQHF.